The clone carrying this TCR beta chain was detected only a few times. The source of the sample is a study of blood T cell repertoires in COVID-19. Study information: From the United States, Italy and Spain came samples of acute and convalescent COVID-19. T cells, B-cell-depleted T cells, or PBMCs provided the cDNA or gDNA that served as material.

In the original analysis: Amplified reference gene primers provided the basis for estimating nucleated cell counts. Repertoires were generated with immunoSEQ multiplex PCR, while TCRdb's copy carries only in-frame clones and drops some. V, J and clone size are those of that table, while D and trimming were read from the DNA. The sample consists of roughly 340,000 clones, about 90% of them appearing once. CDR1 and CDR2 (germline): SGHKS, YYEKEE (reference sequence). After removal of 0 bases from V and 6 bases from J, the junction contained 15 bases not matched to a gene. CDR3 size: 17 residues. The chain recombines TRBV5-5 with TRBJ2-7, with 7 nucleotides matching TRBD1. The TCR originated in a young woman who had recovered from COVID-19. Input material: peripheral blood. The CDR3 here is CASSLANLGTASSEQYV. In nucleotides, the CDR3 is TGTGCCAGCAGCTTGGCCAACCTAGGGACAGCCTCTTCCGAGCAGTACGTC.